This T cell receptor beta chain was documented in a study of OX40 agonist ivuxolimab in advanced cancers. About the research overall: Partial responses were seen in three patients, one with hepatocellular carcinoma and two with cutaneous melanoma.

The CDR3 covers 14 residues. Trimming took off 1 base at V and 4 bases at J, with 8 bases between the two ends. Germline CDR1 reads SGHAT; CDR2 reads FQNNGV. Clones were read by immunoSEQ multiplex PCR, and TCRdb kept only the in-frame ones, dropping some. In the table there are about 33,000 clones, approximately 79% of which are singletons. The chain recombines TRBV11-2 with TRBJ2-1; D is unresolved. This sample comprised CD4+ or CD8+ T cells sorted from blood, obtained in a trial of the OX40 agonist ivuxolimab. This clonotype was obtained from an adult with an advanced solid tumor such as melanoma, head and neck, liver or kidney cancer. The CDR3 DNA sequence: TGTGCCAGCAGCTTAGGTACTGGGTACAATGAGCAGTTCTTC. Translated, it gives CASSLGTGYNEQFF.